These T cell receptor beta chains were read from a single sample in a study of CD8 T cells in ankylosing spondylitis. TCRdb independently ran MiXCR on the 5' RACE reads; one entry per CDR3 protein. Among around 99,000 distinct CDR3 sequences listed, 8.8% were seen once. Source material: blood, either unsorted or a sorted T cell fraction (not recorded which). The receptors stem from a male donor with ankylosing spondylitis or in good health (not recorded which). Both conserved end residues are part of each CDR3. Each record gives: V gene, J gene, clone size, D gene, CDR3 DNA, CDR3 protein. The D gene is left open where the match is weak. The size field is filled for only some rows; it gives once, few, many or a size class.

V: TRBV20-1
J: TRBJ2-3
size: many
D: TRBD1
DNA: TGCAGTGCCACACACCCGAGCCAGGGGGTGAATACGCAGTATTTT
CDR3: CSATHPSQGVNTQYF

V: TRBV12-3/TRBV12-4
J: TRBJ2-2
size: many
D: NA
DNA: TGTGCCAGCAGTTTAACCCCCACCGGGGAGCTGTTTTTT
CDR3: CASSLTPTGELFF

V: TRBV27
J: TRBJ2-1
size: many
D: NA
DNA: TGTGCCAGTACGGCCTACAATGAGCAGTTCTTC
CDR3: CASTAYNEQFF

V: TRBV5-1
J: TRBJ1-1
size: many
D: TRBD1
DNA: TGCGCCAGCAGCTTTGAGACAGGGGGCTTAGGAGCTTTCTTT
CDR3: CASSFETGGLGAFF

V: TRBV6-1
J: TRBJ1-1
size: many
D: NA
DNA: TGTGCCAGCACCTACGGGACACAGAACACTGAAGCTTTCTTT
CDR3: CASTYGTQNTEAFF

V: TRBV12-3/TRBV12-4
J: TRBJ2-7
size: many
D: NA
DNA: TGTGCCAGCAGTCCGACTAAATCGGGGGTATCCTACGAGCAGTACTTC
CDR3: CASSPTKSGVSYEQYF

V: TRBV5-5
J: TRBJ2-5
size: few
D: TRBD2
DNA: TGTGCCAGCAGCCGATCACTAGCGAGAGAGACCCAGTACTTC
CDR3: CASSRSLARETQYF

V: TRBV28
J: TRBJ1-2
size: few
D: NA
DNA: TGTGCCAGCACCCTAAGGAACGGATTAAACTATGGCTACACCTTC
CDR3: CASTLRNGLNYGYTF

V: TRBV29-1
J: TRBJ2-3
size: medium-sized
D: TRBD1
DNA: TGCAGCGTTGGACAGGGGATTTTTTTTGCAGATACGCAGTATTTT
CDR3: CSVGQGIFFADTQYF

V: TRBV2
J: TRBJ1-4
size: NA
D: NA
DNA: TGTGCCAGCAGTGAACTCGTAGAAAAACTGTTTTTT
CDR3: CASSELVEKLFF

V: TRBV14
J: TRBJ2-1
size: many
D: NA
DNA: TGTGCCAGCAGCCAAGAGGGCAGGGCAGTATACAATGAGCAGTTCTTC
CDR3: CASSQEGRAVYNEQFF

V: TRBV11-1
J: TRBJ2-1
size: many
D: NA
DNA: TGTGCCAGCACCACGTTGGACAGCAATGAGCAGTTCTTC
CDR3: CASTTLDSNEQFF

V: TRBV5-1
J: TRBJ1-4
size: many
D: NA
DNA: TGCGCCAGCAGCTTGGAGGCATACAGCCATGAAAAACTGTTTTTT
CDR3: CASSLEAYSHEKLFF

V: TRBV12-3/TRBV12-4
J: TRBJ1-2
size: many
D: NA
DNA: TGTGCCAGCAGTTTTTCCCCTCTCTATGGCTACACCTTC
CDR3: CASSFSPLYGYTF

V: TRBV27
J: TRBJ2-3
size: many
D: NA
DNA: TGTGCCAGCAGCCTATTCGGAGGGCCGCTCTCCACAGATACGCAGTATTTT
CDR3: CASSLFGGPLSTDTQYF

V: TRBV5-1
J: TRBJ1-2
size: many
D: NA
DNA: TGCGCCAGCAGCTTTGGTGGAGCAGAGAATTATGGCTACACCTTC
CDR3: CASSFGGAENYGYTF

V: TRBV9
J: TRBJ2-7
size: many
D: NA
DNA: TGTGCCAGCAGCGTAGGCGGGGGCACCTACGAGCAGTACTTC
CDR3: CASSVGGGTYEQYF

V: TRBV28
J: TRBJ2-5
size: NA
D: NA
DNA: TGTGCCAGCAGTCGTTCACTAGTCCGGGAGACCCAGTACTTC
CDR3: CASSRSLVRETQYF

V: TRBV20-1
J: TRBJ2-5
size: many
D: TRBD2
DNA: TGCAGTGCCCCCCGGCTAGCGGGGGGTCTGCTCCAAGAGACCCAGTACTTC
CDR3: CSAPRLAGGLLQETQYF

V: TRBV12-3/TRBV12-4
J: TRBJ2-7
size: many
D: NA
DNA: TGTGCCAGCAGTTTGCGGGGGCTAGTACGCGAGCAGTACTTC
CDR3: CASSLRGLVREQYF

V: TRBV20-1
J: TRBJ1-6
size: many
D: TRBD1
DNA: TGCAGTGCCACGCCAGGGGGCTCGACGCCTTCACCCCTCCACTTT
CDR3: CSATPGGSTPSPLHF

V: TRBV7-3
J: TRBJ2-7
size: many
D: TRBD2
DNA: TGTGCCAGCAGCGACGGACTAGCGGGGGTTGAGGAGCAGTACTTC
CDR3: CASSDGLAGVEEQYF

V: TRBV2
J: TRBJ2-3
size: many
D: NA
DNA: TGTGCCAGCAGAGTCGCCCTTTCTGATACGCAGTATTTT
CDR3: CASRVALSDTQYF

V: TRBV28
J: TRBJ2-1
size: many
D: NA
DNA: TGTGCCAGCAGTTTAAGACTCGGCGGGCGCCAGAATGAGCAGTTCTTC
CDR3: CASSLRLGGRQNEQFF

V: TRBV4-2
J: TRBJ1-5
size: many
D: NA
DNA: TGTGCCAGCAGCCCCAATAGCAATCAGCCCCAGCATTTT
CDR3: CASSPNSNQPQHF

V: TRBV5-1
J: TRBJ2-2
size: NA
D: NA
DNA: TGCGCCAGCAGCTTGGCAGGGATGAACACCGGGGAGCTGTTTTTT
CDR3: CASSLAGMNTGELFF

V: TRBV6-2/TRBV6-3
J: TRBJ2-2
size: many
D: TRBD2
DNA: TGTGCCAGCAGTTGGCTAGCGGGGGGCCCTGACACCGGGGAGCTGTTTTTT
CDR3: CASSWLAGGPDTGELFF

V: TRBV5-1
J: TRBJ2-5
size: many
D: NA
DNA: TGCGCCAGCAGCCAAGGGGAGACCCAGTACTTC
CDR3: CASSQGETQYF

V: TRBV20-1
J: TRBJ2-1
size: many
D: NA
DNA: TGCAGTGCTAGTGACTCCTACAATGAGCAGTTCTTC
CDR3: CSASDSYNEQFF

V: TRBV12-3/TRBV12-4
J: TRBJ2-5
size: many
D: NA
DNA: TGTGCCAGCAGCCCCCCGGCACAGACCCAGTACTTC
CDR3: CASSPPAQTQYF

V: TRBV5-1
J: TRBJ2-5
size: NA
D: TRBD1
DNA: TGCGCCAGCAGCAGGGGACAGGCGAAAGAGACCCAGTACTTC
CDR3: CASSRGQAKETQYF

V: TRBV9
J: TRBJ2-7
size: many
D: TRBD2
DNA: TGTGCCAGCAGCCCCCGACTAGCCCCCTACGAGCAGTACTTC
CDR3: CASSPRLAPYEQYF

V: TRBV4-1
J: TRBJ2-1
size: many
D: TRBD2
DNA: TGCGCCAGCAGCCACCTAGGGACTAGCGGGAGAGGCAATGAGCAGTTCTTC
CDR3: CASSHLGTSGRGNEQFF

V: TRBV5-1
J: TRBJ2-7
size: many
D: NA
DNA: TGCGCCAGCAGCTTGGTGGGGCCTACTTGGCCCTACGAGCAGTACTTC
CDR3: CASSLVGPTWPYEQYF

V: TRBV29-1
J: TRBJ2-3
size: many
D: NA
DNA: TGCAGCGTTCAGGGGTGGGAATATAGCACAGATACGCAGTATTTT
CDR3: CSVQGWEYSTDTQYF

V: TRBV5-1
J: TRBJ2-7
size: many
D: NA
DNA: TGCGCCAGCAGCTTGCTGTCAGGGTACGAGCAGTACTTC
CDR3: CASSLLSGYEQYF

V: TRBV7-9
J: TRBJ2-2
size: few
D: TRBD2
DNA: TGTGCCAGCAGCTGGGGACTAGCGGGGGTAACATCCGGGGAGCTGTTTTTT
CDR3: CASSWGLAGVTSGELFF

V: TRBV5-1
J: TRBJ2-2
size: many
D: NA
DNA: TGCGCCAGCAGCTTGGAAGGGGGGCAGGCCGGGGAGCTGTTTTTT
CDR3: CASSLEGGQAGELFF

V: TRBV21-1
J: TRBJ1-5
size: many
D: NA
DNA: TGTGCCAGCAGCAAATCCAATCAGCCCCAGCATTTT
CDR3: CASSKSNQPQHF

V: TRBV20-1
J: TRBJ2-3
size: many
D: TRBD2
DNA: TGCAGTGCTAGAAGCACTAGCGAAATCACAGATACGCAGTATTTT
CDR3: CSARSTSEITDTQYF

V: TRBV7-2
J: TRBJ2-7
size: NA
D: TRBD2
DNA: TGTGCCAGCAGCTTAGGGTTGGGGGTAGCGGGCGAGCAGCACTTC
CDR3: CASSLGLGVAGEQHF

V: TRBV3-1
J: TRBJ2-5
size: many
D: TRBD2
DNA: TGTGCCAGCAGCCAAGATCTCCTACTAGCGGATCAAGGGACCCAGTACTTC
CDR3: CASSQDLLLADQGTQYF